These 12 T cell receptor beta chains share one sample of origin, sequenced in a study of blood T cell repertoires in COVID-19. Assay used: immunoSEQ multiplex PCR; TCRdb lists only in-frame clones, some missing. The data show roughly 380,000 clones, around 91% seen once. The sample taken for sequencing was peripheral blood. The origin of the receptors is a woman in her thirties or forties with COVID-19, enrolled during active disease.

The V gene is TRBV7-9, the J gene TRBJ2-1; 14 bases map to TRBD2. This CDR3 contains 15 residues. CDR1 and CDR2 from the germline V gene are SEHNR and FQNEAQ (reference sequence). Trimming removed 7 bases from V and 8 bases from J; junction bases left unmatched: 7. The CDR3 protein is CASTQTSGGEDEQFF. For the CDR3, the DNA is TGTGCCAGCACACAGACTAGCGGGGGGGAGGATGAGCAGTTCTTC.

The chain carries TRBV2 and TRBJ1-4; the match to TRBD1 covers 9 bases. The germline gives CDR1 SNHLY, CDR2 FYNNEI. The CDR3 is 14 amino acids. V was pared by 7 bases and J by 4 bases, with 4 bases of the junction left unmatched. CDR3 region: CASITDRGNEKLFF. The CDR3 DNA is TGTGCCAGCATTACGGACAGGGGTAATGAAAAACTGTTTTTT.

This clone turned up a few times. The chain couples TRBV2 to TRBJ2-7; TRBD2 might be the D (6 bases). Trimming pared 6 bases from V and 3 bases from J, leaving 12 bases between. From germline, CDR1 is SNHLY and CDR2 FYNNEI. The CDR3 totals 13 residues. The CDR3 here is CASRPGAVYEQYF. The CDR3 DNA reads as TGTGCCAGCAGGCCGGGAGCCGTCTACGAGCAGTACTTC.

This clone was recorded only once. CDR3: CASSPTTDSYEQYF. CDR3 bases: TGTGCCAGCAGTCCGACGACAGACTCCTACGAGCAGTACTTC. The V gene is TRBV27, the J gene TRBJ2-7, with a weak D call TRBD1 (5 bases). Between the trimmed V and J ends, which lost 5 bases and 0 bases, there was a span of 11 bases. Per germline, CDR1 MNHEY and CDR2 SMNVEV (reference sequence). This CDR3 is 14 amino acids long.

This clone was recorded once. The chain joins TRBV6-4 to TRBJ1-1; D perhaps matches TRBD1 (6 bases). This CDR3 comprises 14 residues. Germline CDR1 and CDR2: MRHNA and SNTAGT. V was clipped by 6 bases and J by 2 bases, with 13 bases between them. CDR3 residues: CASRASGANTEAFF. The CDR3 DNA follows: TGTGCCAGCAGGGCCTCAGGGGCAAACACTGAAGCTTTCTTT.

The chain combines TRBV2 with TRBJ1-2; 8 bases map to TRBD1. Trimming at V came to 11 bases and at J to 5 bases, leaving 16 bases not matched to a gene. Per the germline V gene, CDR1 is SNHLY and CDR2 is FYNNEI. CDR3 length: 15 amino acids. The DNA for the CDR3 is TGTGCCCTCCTAACGGGACAGGCTGGGGGTTATGGCTACACCTTC. It yields the protein CALLTGQAGGYGYTF.

The chain joins TRBV6-5 to TRBJ1-1; D not resolved. The CDR3 has 14 amino acids. Trimming took 2 bases from V and 6 from J, leaving 13 bases between them. Germline V CDR1 and CDR2: MNHEY, SVGAGI. The CDR3 loop reads CASSYGRVRPEAFF. Written as DNA, the CDR3 is TGTGCCAGCAGTTACGGTCGGGTTCGCCCTGAAGCTTTCTTT.

This chain connects TRBV7-2 to TRBJ1-5, with D uncertain. Per germline, CDR1 SGHTA and CDR2 FQGNSA. V lost 5 bases, J lost 4 bases, and 6 bases lay in between. This CDR3 comprises 12 residues. This CDR3 is CASSTQNQPQHF. The CDR3 region has the DNA TGTGCCAGCAGCACACAAAATCAGCCCCAGCATTTT.

This sequence joins TRBV7-6 and TRBJ2-2, with a weak D call TRBD2 (7 bases). V lost 5 bases and J lost 7, with 14 bases in between. The CDR3 runs 14 residues. Germline V gene lookup returns CDR1 SGHVS and CDR2 FNYEAQ. CDR3 coding DNA: TGTGCCAGCAGCCCAGGAGGGGGGGGCGGGGAGCTGTTTTTT. Amino acids: CASSPGGGGGELFF.

This sequence joins TRBV6-5 and TRBJ1-2; D is perhaps TRBD1 (5 bases). CDR1 is MNHEY and CDR2 is SVGAGI in the germline V gene. There are 14 residues in the CDR3. The V end was cut by 11 bases, the J end by 4 bases, with 20 bases between. CDR3 DNA sequence: TGTGCCCCAATCCGACAGTTCCTCGCCTATGGCTACACCTTC. This translates into CAPIRQFLAYGYTF.

This sequence joins TRBV7-3 and TRBJ1-1; the D gene is possibly TRBD1 (6 bases). Germline V lookup: CDR1 SGHTA, CDR2 FQGTGA. V was clipped by 4 bases and J by 3 bases, with 9 bases between them. The CDR3 is 13 amino acids. The CDR3 bases are TGTGCCAGCAGCTCACAGGGCGACACTGAAGCTTTCTTT. Amino acids: CASSSQGDTEAFF. The full variable domain, completed using reference TRBV7-3 and TRBJ1-1, is GAGVSQTPSNKVTEKGKYVELRCDPISGHTALYWYRQSLGQGPEFLIYFQGTGAADDSGLPNDRFFAVRPEGSVSTLKIQRTERGDSAVYLCASSSQGDTEAFFGQGTRLTVV.

J is TRBJ2-3 and V is TRBV19; tentatively, D is TRBD2 (6 bases). Germline V gene sequence: CDR1 LNHDA, CDR2 SQIVND (reference sequence). The V and J ends lost 4 bases and 4 bases respectively, with 15 bases between them. This CDR3 comprises 15 residues. The CDR3 sequence is CASSTLTPGADTQYF. CDR3 sequence (DNA): TGTGCCAGTAGTACCCTGACCCCGGGGGCAGATACGCAGTATTTT.